The sequence of this T cell receptor beta chain was determined in a study of T cells after yellow fever vaccination. TCRdb fed the 5' RACE reads into MiXCR, producing one record per CDR3 protein. The data contain about 300,000 distinct CDR3 sequences, around 6.8% of them singletons. This clonotype was found a few times. Antigen: not known. Broader study findings: A faster peak, day 5 versus 15, was reached by the weaker secondary response.

This material consisted of PBMCs, taken around 45 days after the first yellow fever vaccination. The receptor was isolated from a man aged 18 to 29 who received the YFV17D yellow fever vaccine.

CDR3 amino acids: CASSPDPRDYGYTF. CDR3 sequence (DNA): TGTGCCAGCAGCCCTGATCCGAGGGACTATGGCTACACCTTC. This chain connects TRBV7-2 to TRBJ1-2; D is unresolved. Germline V lookup: CDR1 SGHTA, CDR2 FQGNSA. Trimming stripped 5 bases from V and 3 bases from J, with 13 bases between. CDR3 length: 14 residues.